This T cell receptor beta chain came from a study of lymphopenia after photon versus proton radiotherapy. TCRdb's copy holds only in-frame clones and misses some; the assay was immunoSEQ multiplex PCR. The sample holds 30,000 to 35,000 clones, 80% to 90% seen once. On this clone itself: The antigen is unknown.

This CDR3 region has 13 residues. V shed 6 bases and J 10 bases; nucleotides not matched to a gene: 10. The germline V gene encodes CDR1 SNHLY and CDR2 FYNNEI. Findings of the study overall: Only patients who died were analyzed for survival; proton advantage is unproven. Proton therapy kept repertoires fairly stable, unlike photons, which gained effector/memory cells.

The receptor was isolated from a woman aged 70-85 years with pancreatic cancer. Some clones in this sample may be carry-over from other donors' samples. V gene TRBV2 combines with J gene TRBJ1-2, with 8 positions matching TRBD1. This sample comprised peripheral blood, obtained from a patient treated with proton-based radiotherapy. The DNA for the CDR3 is TGTGCCAGCAGCGTAGACAGGGGTTTCTACTACACCTTC. Amino acid sequence: CASSVDRGFYYTF. The full variable domain, with the rest looked up from reference TRBV2 and TRBJ1-2, is EPEVTQTPSHQVTQMGQEVILRCVPISNHLYFYWYRQILGQKVEFLVSFYNNEISEKSEIFDDQFSVERPDGSNFTLKIRSTKLEDSAMYFCASSVDRGFYYTFGSGTRLTVV.